The next 8 T cell receptor beta chains were all read from a single sample in a study of blood T cell repertoires in COVID-19. Generated by immunoSEQ multiplex PCR, the TCRdb table keeps only in-frame clones and is missing some. The data show roughly 100,000 clones, approximately 85% seen once. Sequencing input: peripheral blood. The receptors here all came from a middle-aged man with active or convalescent COVID-19.

The genes are TRBV6-5 and TRBJ1-1; a weak D match, TRBD1 (6 bases). Trimming stripped 0 bases from V and 7 bases from J, with 15 bases between. The length of the CDR3 is 15 residues. CDR1 and CDR2 from the germline V gene are MNHEY and SVGAGI. The DNA for the CDR3 is TGTGCCAGCAGTTACTCGAGGGGGGGACGAGGTGAAGCTTTCTTT. Its protein product is CASSYSRGGRGEAFF.

The V and J genes are TRBV3-1 (or the pseudogene TRBV3-2) and TRBJ1-1; tentative D call: TRBD1 (6 bases). The CDR3 runs 15 residues. CDR1 is LGHDT and CDR2 is YNNKEL in the germline V gene (reference sequence). The germline V and J ends were trimmed by 1 base and 0 bases, with 9 bases remaining between them. This CDR3 is CASSQGRGMNTEAFF. CDR3 sequence (DNA): TGTGCCAGCAGCCAAGGTAGGGGGATGAACACTGAAGCTTTCTTT.

The J gene is TRBJ2-7, the V gene TRBV25-1; D is unclear. The CDR3 runs 12 residues. V gave up 4 bases and J gave up 3 bases, with 7 bases separating them. In germline, CDR1 is MGHDK, CDR2 SYGVNS. CDR3 sequence reads: CASSGQVYEQYF. In DNA form, the CDR3 reads TGTGCCAGCAGTGGACAAGTCTACGAGCAGTACTTC.

This clone was observed once. This sequence joins TRBV25-1 and TRBJ1-1; D not certain. Trimming cost V 4 bases and J 4 bases, with 13 bases left between them. Germline V gene lookup returns CDR1 MGHDK and CDR2 SYGVNS. The CDR3 is 14 residues long. The CDR3 sequence is CASSAPGTPTEAFF. CDR3 in DNA: TGTGCCAGCAGTGCTCCAGGAACCCCCACTGAAGCTTTCTTT.

The chain carries TRBV5-1 and TRBJ2-3; D possibly corresponds to TRBD2 (5 bases). V gave up 1 base and J gave up 0 bases, with 9 bases separating them. From germline, CDR1 is SGHRS and CDR2 YFSETQ. This CDR3 is built from 15 residues. CDR3 loop: CASSLWGDSTDTQYF. The CDR3 DNA follows: TGCGCCAGCAGCTTGTGGGGAGATAGCACAGATACGCAGTATTTT.

The chain's CDR3 is CASSGLGRGEKLFF. CDR3 bases: TGTGCCAGCAGCGGCCTGGGGCGCGGTGAAAAACTGTTTTTT. The V call is TRBV7-2, the J call TRBJ1-4; tentative D call: TRBD1 (5 bases). The V gene lost 5 bases and the J gene lost 7 bases, with 14 bases spanning the gap. CDR3 size: 14 residues. Germline CDR1 is SGHTA and CDR2 is FQGNSA.

This clone appeared a single time. This chain links TRBV3-1 (or the pseudogene TRBV3-2) with TRBJ2-1, with D uncertain. This CDR3 is 15 amino acids long. Germline V gives CDR1 LGHDT, CDR2 YNNKEL (reference sequence). With 4 bases removed from V and 6 bases from J, the gap between germline ends came to 16 bases. In DNA form, the CDR3 reads TGTGCCAGCAGCCCCCTCCGGGTCTCCCCCAATGAGCAGTTCTTC. This gives the protein CASSPLRVSPNEQFF.

The rearrangement links TRBV7-2 to TRBJ1-2; 7 nucleotides line up with TRBD1. CDR1 SGHTA and CDR2 FQGNSA come from the germline V gene. With V trimmed by 2 bases and J by 0 bases, 6 bases remained unmatched. The CDR3 is made up of 16 amino acids. The CDR3 loop is CASSLPRDRANYGYTF. In DNA, the CDR3 is TGTGCCAGCAGCTTACCCCGGGACAGAGCTAACTATGGCTACACCTTC.